A selection of T cell receptor beta chains follows, all from one sample in a study of cytomegalovirus exposure and HLA in healthy donors. Assay used: immunoSEQ multiplex PCR; TCRdb lists only in-frame clones, some missing. The repertoire holds approximately 120,000 clones, with about a sixth as singletons. The sequenced sample consisted of PBMCs. The receptors shown here come from a female donor in good health and CMV-seropositive. Each CDR3 is given with its conserved first and last residue. A D gene is named only where the DNA matches it firmly. The size field is filled for only some rows; it gives once, few, many or a size class.

V gene	D gene	clone size	J gene	CDR3 DNA	CDR3 protein
TRBV11-2	TRBD2	few	TRBJ2-3	TGTGCCAGCAGCTTAGATTTCCTGCGGGAGGGGACAGATACGCAGTATTTT	CASSLDFLREGTDTQYF
TRBV28	TRBD1	NA	TRBJ1-4	TGTGCCAGCAGACAACAGGGGGAAAAACTGTTTTTT	CASRQQGEKLFF
TRBV19	TRBD1	NA	TRBJ2-2	TGTGCCAGCCAGGGGGCAGGGAACACCGGGGAGCTGTTTTTT	CASQGAGNTGELFF
TRBV9	NA	few	TRBJ1-2	TGTGCCAGCAGCGTGGGGGCAGGGGATGGCTACACCTTC	CASSVGAGDGYTF
TRBV5-1	TRBD1	few	TRBJ2-5	TGCGCCAGCAGCTTGTCCCCGGGACAGGATGAGACCCAGTACTTC	CASSLSPGQDETQYF
TRBV28	TRBD1	few	TRBJ2-7	TGTGCCAGCAGGAACCGGGACAGCTACTACGAGCAGTACTTC	CASRNRDSYYEQYF
TRBV10-1	TRBD2	NA	TRBJ2-7	TGCGCCAGCAGTGAGGTGACTAGCTGGGACGAGCAGTACTTC	CASSEVTSWDEQYF
TRBV30	NA	few	TRBJ2-3	TGTGCCTGGCTAGAGACAGGTTTCCCAGATACGCAGTATTTT	CAWLETGFPDTQYF
TRBV7-9	NA	NA	TRBJ2-1	TGTGCCAGCAGCTTAGCTCACTACTCGGGGATAGAGCAGTTCTTC	CASSLAHYSGIEQFF
TRBV4-1	TRBD1	few	TRBJ1-2	TGCGCCAGCAGCCAAGAAGACAGGGGGCGGATCTATGGCTACACCTTC	CASSQEDRGRIYGYTF
TRBV25-1	TRBD2	few	TRBJ2-3	TGTGCCAGCAGTGAGGGGCTAGCGGGGGCCGGTAGGACGCAGTATTTT	CASSEGLAGAGRTQYF
TRBV30	NA	few	TRBJ1-1	TGTGCCTGGAGGAGGGCTTGGAACACTGAAGCTTTCTTT	CAWRRAWNTEAFF
TRBV6-1	NA	few	TRBJ2-3	TGTGCCACGACACCCAGGGGCTCCCGCACAGATACGCAGTATTTT	CATTPRGSRTDTQYF
TRBV25-1	TRBD2	NA	TRBJ2-3	TGTGCCAGCAGTGGCAGGCGGGAGTGGGCAGATACGCAGTATTTT	CASSGRREWADTQYF
TRBV6-5	NA	NA	TRBJ1-2	TGTGCCACTCCCGGGGGTCCTTCCGAGGGTGGCTACACCTTC	CATPGGPSEGGYTF
TRBV30	NA	few	TRBJ1-1	TGTGCCTGGAAATTGACAGGAAGTAGCGCTGAAGCTTTCTTT	CAWKLTGSSAEAFF
TRBV9	TRBD1	few	TRBJ1-4	TGTGCCAGCAGCGAGGGGACAGGGGATGAAAAACTGTTTTTT	CASSEGTGDEKLFF
TRBV6-5	NA	NA	TRBJ1-1	TGTGCCAGCAGAGATGTGGCGGGGAACACTGAAGCTTTCTTT	CASRDVAGNTEAFF
TRBV7-2	TRBD1	NA	TRBJ1-5	TGTGCCAGCAGCACTGACAGGGACATTGGGCCCCAGCATTTT	CASSTDRDIGPQHF
TRBV11-2	TRBD1	NA	TRBJ1-2	TGTGCCAGCACACACACCGGGACAGGGGATGGCTACACCTTC	CASTHTGTGDGYTF
TRBV18	TRBD1	few	TRBJ1-5	TGTGCCAGCTCACGAAACGCGGGACAGAATCAGCCCCAGCATTTT	CASSRNAGQNQPQHF
TRBV9	NA	NA	TRBJ2-3	TGTGCCAGCAGCGTAGCCCCTGGGGGCCAGGATACGCAGTATTTT	CASSVAPGGQDTQYF
TRBV6-5	TRBD1	few	TRBJ1-4	TGTGCCAGCAGTTACATGCCGGGGACAGGGGATCAAAAACTGTTTTTT	CASSYMPGTGDQKLFF
TRBV7-9	TRBD1	NA	TRBJ1-3	TGTGCCAGCAGCCTGGGGGACAGCCTCTCTGGAAACACCATATATTTT	CASSLGDSLSGNTIYF
TRBV2	NA	NA	TRBJ2-7	TGTGCCAGCAGTGAGGGGGGTACGGGTACTGGCGAGCAGTACTTC	CASSEGGTGTGEQYF
TRBV7-9	TRBD1	few	TRBJ2-5	TGTGCCAGCAGCCCGAGACAGGGGCCCCCAAGGGAGACCCAGTACTTC	CASSPRQGPPRETQYF
TRBV27	TRBD1	NA	TRBJ1-5	TGCGCCAGCAGCCAATACACAGGGGTGCACAATCAGCCCCAGCATTTT	CASSQYTGVHNQPQHF
TRBV27	NA	NA	TRBJ1-2	TGTGCCAGCAGTTTAGGAGGGCAGTATAATGGCTACACCTTC	CASSLGGQYNGYTF
TRBV15	NA	NA	TRBJ2-7	TGTGCCACCAGCAGGGACTTCGGCTACGAGCAGTACTTC	CATSRDFGYEQYF
TRBV7-6	NA	few	TRBJ2-7	TGTGCCAGCGGGGAGACGGCCTCCTACGAGCAGTACTTC	CASGETASYEQYF
TRBV10-3	TRBD2	NA	TRBJ2-6	TGTGCCGCAAGGGGCGGGGGGGCCCCTGGGGCCAACGTCCTGACTTTC	CAARGGGAPGANVLTF
TRBV18	TRBD1	few	TRBJ1-4	TGTGCCAGCTCGCAGAATCAGGGGGCTATGGAAAAACTGTTTTTT	CASSQNQGAMEKLFF
TRBV10-3	TRBD1	NA	TRBJ2-3	TGTGCCATCAGGGGACAGGCCACAGATACGCAGTATTTT	CAIRGQATDTQYF
TRBV9	TRBD2	NA	TRBJ2-1	TGTGCCAGCAGCGTAGGCTTAGGTAGCGGGGGGATCTCCTACAATGAGCAGTTCTTC	CASSVGLGSGGISYNEQFF
TRBV11-2	TRBD1	NA	TRBJ1-4	TGTGCCAGCAGCTCCCTCAGGGGGACTAATGAAAAACTGTTTTTT	CASSSLRGTNEKLFF
TRBV4-3	NA	few	TRBJ1-1	TGCGCCAGCAGCCGCGGCCCCGGGCAGGGCGGGACCACTGAAGCTTTCTTT	CASSRGPGQGGTTEAFF
TRBV27	TRBD1	few	TRBJ2-1	TGTGCCACCCTTTCTCAGGGACAGGAGAACAATGAGCAGTTCTTC	CATLSQGQENNEQFF
TRBV30	TRBD1	NA	TRBJ2-7	TGTGCCTGGAGTGCACAGGGGAGCTCCTACGAGCAGTACTTC	CAWSAQGSSYEQYF
TRBV5-6	TRBD2	NA	TRBJ2-1	TGTGCCAGCAGCTTAGAGGGAGGGCCCCCTCTTGAGCAGTTCTTC	CASSLEGGPPLEQFF
TRBV5-1	NA	NA	TRBJ2-7	TGCGCCAGCAGCCGACAGGTTTTTCCCTACGAGCAGTACTTC	CASSRQVFPYEQYF
TRBV5-1	TRBD2	NA	TRBJ2-7	TGCGCCAGCAGCCTAGGACTAGCGGGAGGGCCCTTTACCTACGAGCAGTACTTC	CASSLGLAGGPFTYEQYF
TRBV5-6	TRBD2	few	TRBJ2-7	TGTGCCAGCAGCCGGGGACTAGCGAGTTTCTACGAGCAGTACTTC	CASSRGLASFYEQYF
TRBV30	NA	NA	TRBJ1-6	TGTGCCTGGAGTATCGCCTCCGGGAAGACGATTGTTGGTTCACCCCTCCACTTT	CAWSIASGKTIVGSPLHF
TRBV4-3	NA	NA	TRBJ2-7	TGCGCCAGCAGCCCCTGGACAGACTCCTACGAGCAGTACTTC	CASSPWTDSYEQYF
TRBV30	NA	NA	TRBJ1-2	TGTGCCTGGAGAAGTTTAGGAGGGTTGGGGTATGGCTACACCTTC	CAWRSLGGLGYGYTF
TRBV29-1	TRBD1	NA	TRBJ1-5	TGCAGCGTTTCAGGGGGTCTAGGTCAGCCCCAGCATTTT	CSVSGGLGQPQHF
TRBV4-3	NA	few	TRBJ2-7	TGCGCCAGCAGCCAAGAAGGGGGAGCGCAGTACTTC	CASSQEGGAQYF
TRBV7-9	NA	NA	TRBJ1-1	TGTGCCAGCAGCTTAGTTCAGGGGAACTTGGGGTGGGCTTTCTTT	CASSLVQGNLGWAFF
TRBV4-2	TRBD1	few	TRBJ2-5	TGTGCCAGCAGCCAGAGACAGGGGGCGGAAGAGACCCAGTACTTC	CASSQRQGAEETQYF
TRBV2	NA	NA	TRBJ2-7	TGTGCCAGCAGTGGGATACAGGGCCCCTACGAGCAGTACTTC	CASSGIQGPYEQYF
TRBV5-6	NA	few	TRBJ2-7	TGTGCCAGCAGCTCCTACTACGAGCAGTACTTC	CASSSYYEQYF
TRBV4-3	NA	few	TRBJ2-3	TGCGCCAGCAGCCAAGAATGGGGCGATACGCAGTATTTT	CASSQEWGDTQYF